The following is a TCR beta chain sequence with its context. These data come from a study of blood T cell repertoires in COVID-19. The wider study: Samples came from the United States, Italy and Spain, spanning acute and convalescent COVID-19. T cells, B-cell-depleted T cells, or PBMCs provided the cDNA or gDNA that served as material.

CDR1 and CDR2 from the germline V gene are SGDLS and YYNGEE. The CDR3 is made up of 15 amino acids. V gave up 1 base and J gave up 3 bases, with 10 bases separating them. Per the study methods: Using reference gene primer amplification, nucleated cell counts were estimated. Clones were read by immunoSEQ multiplex PCR, and TCRdb kept only the in-frame ones, dropping some. V and J calls plus clone size are reproduced from that table; the DNA served to infer D and trimming. Of about 59,000 clones listed, approximately 82% are singletons. Sequencing was carried out using peripheral blood. The sequence derives from an elderly man with acute or convalescent COVID-19. V usage is TRBV9 and J usage is TRBJ1-4; D is possibly TRBD1 (6 bases). This CDR3 is CASSVRGGSNEKLFF. The CDR3 DNA reads TGTGCCAGCAGCGTAAGGGGGGGCTCTAATGAAAAACTGTTTTTT.